The 30 T cell receptor beta chains below were found in one sample sequenced in a study of T cell responses to AZD1222 COVID-19 vaccine. The method was immunoSEQ multiplex PCR; TCRdb's version includes in-frame clones alone and lacks a portion of them. Of about 150,000 clones detected, about 93% appear once; the ten largest clones hold 5% to 6.5%. Source: peripheral blood, taken on day 0 of AZD1222 vaccination. These TCRs come from an adult in good health.

This chain links TRBV7-3 with TRBJ2-1; D is unclear. Germline assignment: CDR1 SGHTA and CDR2 FQGTGA. The V end lost 0 bases, the J end lost 9 bases, and 15 bases lay between the germline ends. The CDR3 contains 15 residues. This CDR3 is CASSLTQLPWGEQFF. The DNA for the CDR3 is TGTGCCAGCAGCTTAACTCAGCTTCCCTGGGGTGAGCAGTTCTTC.

This clone was recorded once. The J gene is TRBJ1-1, the V gene TRBV4-1, with TRBD1 matching 7 bases. This CDR3 has 21 amino acids. Germline V gives CDR1 MGHRA, CDR2 YSYEKL. V shed 1 base, J shed 4 bases, and the junction held 24 bases outside the gene matches. In DNA form, the CDR3 reads TGCGCCAGCAGCCAAGCCGGTCGGGGAGCAGGGGGAAGGAGGTTGGGCACTGAAGCTTTCTTT. It is translated as CASSQAGRGAGGRRLGTEAFF.

This clone was recorded once. The chain recombines TRBV4-1 with TRBJ2-7, with a tentative D call TRBD2 (7 bases). CDR1 and CDR2 (germline): MGHRA, YSYEKL. This CDR3 spans 16 amino acids. V lost 1 base and J 4 bases, leaving 17 bases between the germline ends. The CDR3, as DNA: TGCGCCAGCAGCCAAGGTGGCAGGGAGGGGGTGTACGAGCAGTACTTC. Its protein product is CASSQGGREGVYEQYF.

V usage is TRBV28 and J usage is TRBJ2-1, with 8 positions matching TRBD2. J gave up 4 bases and V 2 bases, and 7 bases lay outside the gene matches. The CDR3 is 16 residues long. Germline V gives CDR1 MDHEN, CDR2 SYDVKM. DNA of the CDR3: TGTGCCAGCAGTTTACTCGCGGGAGGTGCATACAATGAGCAGTTCTTC. Amino acid sequence: CASSLLAGGAYNEQFF.

The chain employs TRBV12-5 and TRBJ2-5; unclear D gene. The length of the CDR3 is 16 residues. Trimming took off 0 bases at V and 1 base at J, with 12 bases between the two ends. The germline V gene encodes CDR1 LGHNT and CDR2 FRNRAP. The CDR3 DNA follows: TGTGCTAGTGGTTTGGTCCTGGGCCGCGTCCAAGAGACCCAGTACTTC. It specifies CASGLVLGRVQETQYF.

This chain connects TRBV5-4 to TRBJ2-1; 8 bases are a match to TRBD2. V was clipped by 4 bases and J by 5 bases; unmatched bases: 11. Germline assignment: CDR1 SGHNT and CDR2 YYREEE (reference sequence). The CDR3 has 16 amino acids. CDR3 sequence reads: CASSPIPTSANNEQFF. The CDR3 DNA sequence: TGTGCCAGCAGCCCCATCCCGACTAGCGCGAACAATGAGCAGTTCTTC.

The chain couples TRBV3-1 (or the pseudogene TRBV3-2) to TRBJ1-3; D possibly corresponds to TRBD1 (6 bases). Trimming removed 0 bases at V and 3 bases at J, with 9 bases between. The CDR3 sequence is 15 residues long. Germline V gives CDR1 LGHDT, CDR2 YNNKEL (reference sequence). DNA for the CDR3: TGTGCCAGCAGCCAAGAGAACAGGGTTGGAAACACCATATATTTT. Its protein product is CASSQENRVGNTIYF.

The chain links TRBV5-1 to TRBJ2-5; a weak D match, TRBD1 (5 bases). The V and J ends lost 3 bases and 2 bases respectively, with 11 bases between them. The germline CDR1 and CDR2 sequences are SGHRS and YFSETQ. The CDR3 length is 14 residues. Here the CDR3 reads CASSSDSVQETQYF. In DNA, the CDR3 is TGCGCCAGCAGCTCCGACAGCGTACAAGAGACCCAGTACTTC.

This rearrangement joins TRBV12-3 or TRBV12-4 to TRBJ2-7; no definite D call. With 5 bases removed from V and 0 bases from J, the gap between germline ends came to 5 bases. The CDR3 runs to 12 residues. DNA for the CDR3: TGTGCCAGCAGTCCGAGCTCCTACGAGCAGTACTTC. It specifies CASSPSSYEQYF.

This sequence joins TRBV27 and TRBJ1-4, with 11 bases that match TRBD1. This CDR3 has 16 amino acids. The junction had 11 bases not matched to a gene; V was cut back by 5 bases and J by 9 bases. CDR1 and CDR2 from the germline V gene are MNHEY and SMNVEV (reference sequence). The CDR3 coding sequence is TGTGCCAGCAGTCTACGGACAGGGGGCGCCGATCAAAAACTGTTTTTT. This encodes CASSLRTGGADQKLFF.

The V call is TRBV19, the J call TRBJ1-1; a weak D match, TRBD1 (5 bases). This CDR3 has 12 residues. Trimming cost V 4 bases and J 4 bases, with 7 bases left between them. Germline CDR1 is LNHDA and CDR2 is SQIVND (reference sequence). This CDR3 reads CASSRGATEAFF. CDR3 sequence (DNA): TGTGCCAGTAGTAGAGGGGCCACTGAAGCTTTCTTT.

The chain has TRBV15 and TRBJ1-6; TRBD1 is a possible D gene (6 bases). The CDR3 consists of 15 residues. Germline assignment: CDR1 LNHNV and CDR2 YYDKDF (reference sequence). V gave up 0 bases and J gave up 9 bases, with 12 bases separating them. The CDR3 DNA follows: TGTGCCACCAGCAGAGAAAGGGGGGCTGGTTCACCCCTCCACTTT. This sequence encodes CATSRERGAGSPLHF.

V usage is TRBV18 and J usage is TRBJ1-2; 8 bases fit TRBD1. CDR1 is KGHSH, CDR2 LQKENI, per germline. J was trimmed by 8 bases and V by 3 bases; bases with no gene match: 14. The CDR3 covers 16 residues. CDR3 sequence reads: CASSPNPGQESMGYTF. Here the CDR3 DNA reads TGTGCCAGCTCACCTAATCCGGGACAGGAGTCTATGGGCTACACCTTC.

The V gene is TRBV19, the J gene TRBJ2-1, with 9 bases aligning to TRBD1. The germline gives CDR1 LNHDA, CDR2 SQIVND (reference sequence). CDR3 length equals 13 residues. Trimming removed 7 bases from V and 7 bases from J; junction bases left unmatched: 5. The CDR3 nucleotides read TGTGCCAGTACGGGACAGGGAACGAATGAGCAGTTCTTC. It is translated as CASTGQGTNEQFF. Complete variable domain (other parts from reference TRBV19 and TRBJ2-1): DGGITQSPKYLFRKEGQNVTLSCEQNLNHDAMYWYRQDPGQGLRLIYYSQIVNDFQKGDIAEGYSVSREKKESFPLTVTSAQKNPTAFYLCASTGQGTNEQFFGPGTRLTVL.

This clone has just one count. The chain employs TRBV4-2 and TRBJ2-4; 8 bases fit TRBD2. V lost 1 base to trimming and J lost 0 bases; unmatched junction nucleotides: 11. This CDR3 spans 19 amino acids. Per the germline V gene, CDR1 is LGHNA and CDR2 is YNFKEQ. The CDR3 nucleotides are TGTGCCAGCAGCCAAGGCACTAGCGGAGCCGGGGAAGCCAAAAACATTCAGTACTTC. Amino acids: CASSQGTSGAGEAKNIQYF.

This chain uses TRBV6-5 with TRBJ2-7, with 8 bases matching TRBD2. V lost 11 bases to trimming and J lost 2 bases; unmatched junction nucleotides: 14. There are 15 residues in the CDR3. The germline V gene encodes CDR1 MNHEY and CDR2 SVGAGI. The CDR3 protein is CAVPSGSPPTYEQYF. The CDR3 DNA reads TGTGCCGTCCCCAGCGGGAGCCCCCCTACCTACGAGCAGTACTTC.

CDR3 nucleotide sequence: TGCGCCAGCACCCCGGACGGCTCTAACTATGGCTACACCTTC. Translation gives CASTPDGSNYGYTF. V gene TRBV5-1 combines with J gene TRBJ1-2; no definite D call. This CDR3 has 14 amino acids. The V and J ends lost 6 bases and 0 bases respectively, with 12 bases between them. CDR1 and CDR2 from the germline V gene are SGHRS and YFSETQ.

This chain joins TRBV10-3 and TRBJ1-3; no reliable D call. There are 15 residues in the CDR3. The V gene lost 4 bases and the J gene lost 0 bases, with 10 bases spanning the gap. Germline V lookup: CDR1 ENHRY, CDR2 SYGVKD. The CDR3 here is CAISGQAGSGNTIYF. The DNA of the CDR3 is TGTGCCATCAGTGGCCAGGCCGGCTCTGGAAACACCATATATTTT.

The rearrangement uses TRBV27 and TRBJ1-2; D is perhaps TRBD1 (5 bases). Germline CDR1 reads MNHEY; CDR2 reads SMNVEV (reference sequence). The CDR3 is 14 amino acids. Trimming pared 1 base from V and 3 bases from J, leaving 9 bases between. CDR3 sequence (DNA): TGTGCCAGCAGTTTATTGGGGGGTTACTATGGCTACACCTTC. Amino acids: CASSLLGGYYGYTF.

The rearrangement uses TRBV7-9 and TRBJ1-1, with 9 positions matching TRBD1. Germline V gene data show CDR1 as SEHNR and CDR2 as FQNEAQ (reference sequence). V lost 4 bases and J lost 4; bases outside the gene matches: 7. The CDR3 sequence is 15 residues long. CDR3 sequence reads: CASSSPDRGSTEAFF. For the CDR3, the DNA is TGTGCCAGCAGCTCACCGGACAGGGGTAGCACTGAAGCTTTCTTT.

The chain links TRBV29-1 to TRBJ2-7; D is unclear. The CDR3 contains 12 residues. V was cut by 6 bases and J by 4 bases, with 13 bases left in between. Germline lookup yields CDR1 SQVTM and CDR2 ANQGSEA. The CDR3 is CSVERSGYEQYF. The CDR3 nucleotides read TGCAGCGTCGAAAGGTCCGGTTACGAGCAGTACTTC.

The chain combines TRBV5-1 with TRBJ1-2; possibly TRBD1 for D (5 bases). Germline values: CDR1 SGHRS, CDR2 YFSETQ. V was trimmed by 0 bases and J by 5 bases, leaving 14 bases between them. The CDR3 runs to 15 residues. CDR3 coding DNA: TGCGCCAGCAGCTTGGCCTATACAGGAACGTATGGCTACACCTTC. Translated: CASSLAYTGTYGYTF. The full variable domain, completed using reference TRBV5-1 and TRBJ1-2, is KAGVTQTPRYLIKTRGQQVTLSCSPISGHRSVSWYQQTPGQGLQFLFEYFSETQRNKGNFPGRFSGRQFSNSRSEMNVSTLELGDSALYLCASSLAYTGTYGYTFGSGTRLTVV.

The J gene is TRBJ1-1, the V gene TRBV2, with D tentatively TRBD1 (5 bases). The CDR3 has 12 amino acids. Germline V gene lookup returns CDR1 SNHLY and CDR2 FYNNEI. V shed 5 bases and J shed 4 bases, with 8 bases lying between them. CDR3 DNA sequence: TGTGCCAGCAGTTGGGGGGTCACTGAAGCTTTCTTT. Residues: CASSWGVTEAFF.

The CDR3 DNA follows: TGTGCCAGCAGCACGCAGGGGAGAGGCAATCAGCCCCAGCATTTT. As protein: CASSTQGRGNQPQHF. The chain joins TRBV7-3 to TRBJ1-5, with D perhaps matching TRBD1 (6 bases). CDR1 and CDR2 (germline): SGHTA, FQGTGA. This CDR3 is 15 amino acids long. V lost 5 bases and J lost 2, with 13 bases in between.

J is TRBJ2-2 and V is TRBV10-1; 9 positions match TRBD2. Trimming removed 0 bases from V and 4 bases from J; junction bases left unmatched: 0. This CDR3 is built from 15 residues. The germline CDR1 and CDR2 sequences are WNHNN and SYGVQD (reference sequence). CDR3 sequence reads: CASSESSGSTGELFF. The CDR3 DNA is TGCGCCAGCAGTGAGTCTAGCGGGAGCACCGGGGAGCTGTTTTTT.

This clone was detected once. The rearrangement uses TRBV6-5 and TRBJ2-7, with 12 bases aligning to TRBD1. Looked up from germline, CDR1 is MNHEY and CDR2 is SVGAGI. V gave up 6 bases and J gave up 4 bases; unmatched junction bases: 1. This CDR3 has 13 amino acids. DNA of the CDR3: TGTGCCAGCAGGGGACAGGGGGCATACGAGCAGTACTTC. Translated: CASRGQGAYEQYF.

The chain combines TRBV29-1 with TRBJ1-2, with a weak D call TRBD1 (5 bases). The CDR3 consists of 14 residues. Germline CDR1 is SQVTM and CDR2 is ANQGSEA. Trimming removed 0 bases from V and 4 bases from J, with 12 bases in between. CDR3 nucleotides: TGCAGCGTTGAAGATCCCACGCAGGGCTATGGCTACACCTTC. Amino acids: CSVEDPTQGYGYTF.

V usage is TRBV3-1 (or the pseudogene TRBV3-2) and J usage is TRBJ1-3, with TRBD1 matching over 8 bases. Germline trimming cut 2 bases from V and 8 bases from J; bases unmatched to any gene: 5. CDR1 and CDR2 (germline): LGHDT, YNNKEL (reference sequence). The CDR3 is 14 residues long. As DNA, the CDR3 is TGTGCCAGCAGCCAACCCGGACAGGGACACACCATATATTTT. Translated: CASSQPGQGHTIYF.

V gene TRBV6-5 combines with J gene TRBJ1-6; 7 bases map to TRBD1. CDR3 length equals 15 residues. The V and J ends lost 2 bases and 6 bases, in that order; junction bases with no gene match: 4. Germline V CDR1 and CDR2: MNHEY, SVGAGI. CDR3 bases: TGTGCCAGCAGTTACGGGGGACAGAGTAATTCACCCCTCCACTTT. Its translation: CASSYGGQSNSPLHF.

V and J are TRBV10-1 and TRBJ2-7; TRBD2 aligns across 14 bases. Germline CDR1 is WNHNN and CDR2 is SYGVQD (reference sequence). The CDR3 covers 15 residues. The trim removed 3 bases at V and 3 bases at J, leaving 1 base unmatched. The CDR3 loop reads CASSDGTSGSYEQYF. CDR3 in DNA: TGCGCCAGCAGTGACGGGACTAGCGGGAGCTACGAGCAGTACTTC.